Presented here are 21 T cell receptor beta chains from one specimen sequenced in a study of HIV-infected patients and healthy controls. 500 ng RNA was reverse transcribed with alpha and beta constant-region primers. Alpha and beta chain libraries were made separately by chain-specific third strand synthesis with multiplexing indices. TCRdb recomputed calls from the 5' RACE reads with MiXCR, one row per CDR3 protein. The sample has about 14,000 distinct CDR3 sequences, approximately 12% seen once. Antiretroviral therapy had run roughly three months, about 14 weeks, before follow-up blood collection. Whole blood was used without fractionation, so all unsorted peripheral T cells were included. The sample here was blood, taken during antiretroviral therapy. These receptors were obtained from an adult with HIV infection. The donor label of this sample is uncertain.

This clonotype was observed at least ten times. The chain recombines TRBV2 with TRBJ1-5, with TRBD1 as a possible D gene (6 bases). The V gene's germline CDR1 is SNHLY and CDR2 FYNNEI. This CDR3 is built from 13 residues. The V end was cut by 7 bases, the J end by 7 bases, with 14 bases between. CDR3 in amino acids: CASNLQGNQPQHF. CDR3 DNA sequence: TGTGCCAGCAACCTGCAGGGGAACCAGCCCCAGCATTTT.

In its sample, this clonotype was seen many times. The DNA for the CDR3 is TGCAGCGTCGTCGACAGGGTGGGAAACAATGAGCAGTTCTTC. Amino acids: CSVVDRVGNNEQFF. This rearrangement joins TRBV29-1 to TRBJ2-1, with TRBD1 identical over 7 bases. The V gene end was trimmed by 6 bases and the J gene end by 5 bases; junction bases not matched to a gene: 10. The CDR3 loop spans 14 amino acids. The germline V gene encodes CDR1 SQVTM and CDR2 ANQGSEA.

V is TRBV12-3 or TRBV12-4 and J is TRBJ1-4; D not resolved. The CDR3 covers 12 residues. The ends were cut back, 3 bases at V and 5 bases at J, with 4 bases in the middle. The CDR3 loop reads CASSLGNEKLFF. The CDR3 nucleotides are TGTGCCAGCAGTTTGGGGAATGAAAAACTGTTTTTT.

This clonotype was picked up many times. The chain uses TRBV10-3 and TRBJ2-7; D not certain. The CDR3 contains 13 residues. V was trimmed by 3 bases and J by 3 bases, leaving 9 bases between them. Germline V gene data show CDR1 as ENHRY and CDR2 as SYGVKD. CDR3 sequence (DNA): TGTGCCATCAGTGAACAATCCTACTACGAGCAGTACTTC. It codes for CAISEQSYYEQYF.

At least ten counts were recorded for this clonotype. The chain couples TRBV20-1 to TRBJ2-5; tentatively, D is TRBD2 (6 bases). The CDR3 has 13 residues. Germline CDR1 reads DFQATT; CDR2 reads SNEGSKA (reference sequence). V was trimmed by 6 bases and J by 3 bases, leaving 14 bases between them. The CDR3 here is CSATAGLKETQYF. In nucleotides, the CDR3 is TGCAGTGCCACCGCGGGGTTGAAAGAGACCCAGTACTTC.

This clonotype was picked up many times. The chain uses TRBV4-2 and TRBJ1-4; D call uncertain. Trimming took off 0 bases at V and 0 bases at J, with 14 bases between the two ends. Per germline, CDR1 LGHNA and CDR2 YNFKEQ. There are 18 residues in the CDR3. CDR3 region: CASSQDLGPIATNEKLFF. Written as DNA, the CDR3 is TGTGCCAGCAGCCAAGATTTGGGTCCTATTGCAACTAATGAAAAACTGTTTTTT.

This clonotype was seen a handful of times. The CDR3 spells CASRDGQRERESQETQYF. In DNA, the CDR3 is TGTGCCAGCAGGGACGGACAAAGAGAGCGGGAGAGTCAGGAGACCCAGTACTTC. The V gene is TRBV12-3 or TRBV12-4, the J gene TRBJ2-5, with 8 bases that match TRBD2. J gave up 5 bases and V 6 bases, and 20 bases lay outside the gene matches. This CDR3 has 18 residues.

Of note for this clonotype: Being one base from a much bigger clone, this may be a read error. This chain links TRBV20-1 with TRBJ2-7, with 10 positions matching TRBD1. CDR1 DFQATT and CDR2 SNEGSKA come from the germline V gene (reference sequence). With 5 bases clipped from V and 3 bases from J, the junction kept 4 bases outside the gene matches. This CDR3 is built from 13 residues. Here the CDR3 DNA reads TGCAGTGCTGACCGGGACAGGGGCTACGAGCAGTACTTC. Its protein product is CSADRDRGYEQYF.

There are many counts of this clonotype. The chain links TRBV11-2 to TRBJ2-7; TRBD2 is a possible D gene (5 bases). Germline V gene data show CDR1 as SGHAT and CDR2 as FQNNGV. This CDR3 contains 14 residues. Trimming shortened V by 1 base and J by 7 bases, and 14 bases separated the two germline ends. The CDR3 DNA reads TGTGCCAGCAGCTTAGCCCTGGACTCCGGGGAGCAGTACTTC. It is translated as CASSLALDSGEQYF.

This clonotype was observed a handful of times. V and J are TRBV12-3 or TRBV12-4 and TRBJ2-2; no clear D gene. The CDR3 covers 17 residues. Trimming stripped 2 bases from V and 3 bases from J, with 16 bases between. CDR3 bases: TGTGCCAGCAGTTTACCGACATTCTACCGTGACACCGGGGAGCTGTTTTTT. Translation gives CASSLPTFYRDTGELFF.

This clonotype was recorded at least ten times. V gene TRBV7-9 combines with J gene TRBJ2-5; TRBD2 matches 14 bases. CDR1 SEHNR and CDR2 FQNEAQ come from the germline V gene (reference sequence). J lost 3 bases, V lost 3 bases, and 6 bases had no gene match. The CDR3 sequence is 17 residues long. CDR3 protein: CASSFGLAGGQKETQYF. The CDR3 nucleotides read TGTGCCAGCAGCTTCGGACTAGCGGGAGGACAAAAAGAGACCCAGTACTTC.

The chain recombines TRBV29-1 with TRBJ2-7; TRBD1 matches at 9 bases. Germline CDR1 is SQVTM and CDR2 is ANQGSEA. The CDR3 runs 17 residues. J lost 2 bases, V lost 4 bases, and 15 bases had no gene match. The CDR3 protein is CSVGGTGPTSRPYEQYF. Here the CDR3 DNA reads TGCAGCGTTGGAGGGACAGGGCCCACCTCTCGTCCCTACGAGCAGTACTTC.

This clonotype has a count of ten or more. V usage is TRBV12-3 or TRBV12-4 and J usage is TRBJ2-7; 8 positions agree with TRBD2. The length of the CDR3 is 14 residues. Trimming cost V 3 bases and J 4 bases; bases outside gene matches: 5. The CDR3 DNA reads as TGTGCCAGCAGTTTGAAGGCTAGCGGGTACGAGCAGTACTTC. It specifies CASSLKASGYEQYF.

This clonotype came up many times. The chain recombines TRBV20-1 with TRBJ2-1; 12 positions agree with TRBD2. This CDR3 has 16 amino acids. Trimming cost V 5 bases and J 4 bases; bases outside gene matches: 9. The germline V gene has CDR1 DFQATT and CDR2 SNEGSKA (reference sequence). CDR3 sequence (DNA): TGCAGTGCTGAAGGTCGGACTAGCGGGGTTTACAATGAGCAGTTCTTC. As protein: CSAEGRTSGVYNEQFF.

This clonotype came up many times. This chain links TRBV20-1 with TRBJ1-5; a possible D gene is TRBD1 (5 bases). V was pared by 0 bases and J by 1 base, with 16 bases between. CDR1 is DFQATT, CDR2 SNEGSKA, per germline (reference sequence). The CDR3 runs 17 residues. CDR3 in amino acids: CSARDIPAGLSNQPQHF. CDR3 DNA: TGCAGTGCTAGAGATATCCCGGCAGGGTTGAGCAATCAGCCCCAGCATTTT.

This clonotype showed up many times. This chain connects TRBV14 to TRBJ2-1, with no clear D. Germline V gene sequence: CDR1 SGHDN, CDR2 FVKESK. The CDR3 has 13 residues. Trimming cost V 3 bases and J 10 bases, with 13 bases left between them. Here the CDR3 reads CASSQARYGEQFF. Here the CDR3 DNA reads TGTGCCAGCAGCCAGGCGCGGTACGGGGAGCAGTTCTTC.

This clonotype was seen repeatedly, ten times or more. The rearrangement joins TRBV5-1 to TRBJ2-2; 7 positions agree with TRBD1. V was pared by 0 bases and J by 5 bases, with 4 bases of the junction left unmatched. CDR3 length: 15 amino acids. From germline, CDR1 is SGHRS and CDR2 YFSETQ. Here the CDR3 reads CASSLVGGETGELFF. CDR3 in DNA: TGCGCCAGCAGCTTGGTAGGGGGCGAGACCGGGGAGCTGTTTTTT. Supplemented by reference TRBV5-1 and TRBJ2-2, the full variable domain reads KAGVTQTPRYLIKTRGQQVTLSCSPISGHRSVSWYQQTPGQGLQFLFEYFSETQRNKGNFPGRFSGRQFSNSRSEMNVSTLELGDSALYLCASSLVGGETGELFFGEGSRLTVL.

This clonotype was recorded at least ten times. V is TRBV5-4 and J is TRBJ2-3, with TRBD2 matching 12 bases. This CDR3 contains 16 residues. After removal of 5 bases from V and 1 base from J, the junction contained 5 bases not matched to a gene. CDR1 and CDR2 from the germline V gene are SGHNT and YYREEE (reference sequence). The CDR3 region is CASRPGTSGRTDTQYF. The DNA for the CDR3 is TGTGCCAGCAGACCTGGGACTAGCGGGCGCACAGATACGCAGTATTTT.

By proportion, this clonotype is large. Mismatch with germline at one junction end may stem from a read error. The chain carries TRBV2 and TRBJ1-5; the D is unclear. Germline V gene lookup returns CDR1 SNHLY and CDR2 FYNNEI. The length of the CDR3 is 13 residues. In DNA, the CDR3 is TGTGCCAGCAGGGAAGAAGGCAATCAGCCCCAGCATTTT. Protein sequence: CASREEGNQPQHF.

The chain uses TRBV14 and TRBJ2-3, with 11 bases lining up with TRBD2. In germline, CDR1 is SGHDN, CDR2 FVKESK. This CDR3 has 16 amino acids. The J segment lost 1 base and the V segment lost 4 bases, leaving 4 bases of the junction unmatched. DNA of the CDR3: TGTGCCAGCAGCCCCCAACTAGCGGGAGGCACAGATACGCAGTATTTT. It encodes CASSPQLAGGTDTQYF.

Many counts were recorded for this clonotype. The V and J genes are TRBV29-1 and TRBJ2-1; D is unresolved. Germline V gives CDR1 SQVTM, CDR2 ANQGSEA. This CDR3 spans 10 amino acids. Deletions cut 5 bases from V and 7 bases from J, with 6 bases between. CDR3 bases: TGCAGCGTTAGAAGGAATGAGCAGTTCTTC. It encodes CSVRRNEQFF.